These T cell receptor beta chains were read from a single sample in a study of blood T cell repertoires in COVID-19. Data came from immunoSEQ multiplex PCR; TCRdb stores just in-frame clones and leaves some out. This table holds about 180,000 clones, roughly 85% found once. Source material: PBMCs or T cells enriched from blood (not recorded which). These receptors were obtained from a woman under 30 who had recovered from COVID-19. CDR3s leave out the opening cysteine and the closing phenylalanine or tryptophan. D genes are given only for firm matches.

J	D	V	CDR3
TRBJ1-1	-	TRBV27	ASSPRGEGVPQNTEAF
TRBJ2-7	-	TRBV6-5	ASSFRGGAYEQY
TRBJ1-1	TRBD1	TRBV6-5	ASSSEGALMNTEAF
TRBJ2-7	-	TRBV28	ASTGVSYEQY
TRBJ1-1	-	TRBV19	ASTGEGTEAF
TRBJ2-4	-	TRBV5-1	ASSSAAPGRNIQY
TRBJ2-3	-	TRBV7-2	ASSLVLERAATQY
TRBJ1-1	-	TRBV9	ASSVAVSTEAF
TRBJ2-1	TRBD2	TRBV11-2	ASSSSTSGGPPPYNEQF
TRBJ2-5	-	TRBV3-1/TRBV3-2	ASSQDPGQETQY
TRBJ2-7	TRBD1	TRBV4-1	ASSLRDRGTGEQY
TRBJ1-6	-	TRBV6-5	ASSSRAFYNSPLH
TRBJ2-3	TRBD2	TRBV6-5	ASKVGGVSADTQY
TRBJ2-7	TRBD2	TRBV2	ASSLGLAGVSYEQY
TRBJ2-1	TRBD2	TRBV9	ASSSGLAGINEQF
TRBJ2-6	-	TRBV27	ASSSSSGANVLT
TRBJ2-7	TRBD2	TRBV10-1	ASRLTSGPYEQY
TRBJ1-1	TRBD1	TRBV10-1	ASSPRGQGNLRAF
TRBJ2-5	TRBD2	TRBV7-8	ASSARRGLAETQY
TRBJ2-5	TRBD1	TRBV2	ASKSTGEETQY
TRBJ2-4	TRBD2	TRBV18	ASSPPLAGGEDIQY
TRBJ2-1	-	TRBV3-1/TRBV3-2	ASSPGTGSYNEQF
TRBJ2-7	TRBD1	TRBV7-2	ASSFFAGGLYEQY
TRBJ2-7	-	TRBV2	ASMEVPLSSYEQY
TRBJ2-7	TRBD1	TRBV6-2/TRBV6-3	ASSETGLSYEQY
TRBJ2-6	-	TRBV5-6	ASSPDGGTGANVLT
TRBJ2-5	-	TRBV11-2	ASSLFVAKQETQY
TRBJ1-6	TRBD1	TRBV30	AWTNFRDRGYNSPLH
TRBJ2-1	-	TRBV11-3	ASSFGGSYNEQF
TRBJ1-2	-	TRBV27	ASSSLANYGYT
TRBJ1-6	-	TRBV10-2	ASSGDNYNSPLH
TRBJ1-1	-	TRBV5-4	ASRLQGSGTEAF
TRBJ2-7	TRBD2	TRBV4-1	ASSQEDFMLADPYEQY
TRBJ2-7	-	TRBV3-1/TRBV3-2	ASSVGGGGFYEQY
TRBJ2-4	-	TRBV7-8	ASSFIVNIQY
TRBJ2-7	TRBD2	TRBV7-6	ASSIGGSVLVDEQY
TRBJ1-5	TRBD1	TRBV2	ASSADRGRGQPQH
TRBJ1-1	-	TRBV5-8	ASSLNERGEAF
TRBJ2-5	TRBD2	TRBV19	ASTVTGTSKETQY
TRBJ2-7	TRBD1	TRBV30	AWRPSEDRGYYEQY
TRBJ1-3	-	TRBV13	ASSLDFGLSANTIY
TRBJ1-6	-	TRBV30	AWSAAGYNSPLH
TRBJ2-7	TRBD1	TRBV19	ATSRTGYDEQY
TRBJ2-7	TRBD1	TRBV6-5	ASTGQASYEQY
TRBJ1-4	-	TRBV4-3	ASSQIVNKGEKLF
TRBJ2-7	TRBD2	TRBV15	ATRDGGSYEQY
TRBJ2-5	TRBD1	TRBV14	ASSRRQGSFIQETQY
TRBJ1-1	-	TRBV4-3	ASSQDRWNTEAF
TRBJ1-5	-	TRBV28	AASGYILNQPQH
TRBJ1-2	TRBD1	TRBV7-2	ASSLALDRVYGYT
TRBJ1-1	-	TRBV3-1/TRBV3-2	ASSQDPDTGEAF
TRBJ2-1	-	TRBV29-1	SVNTGNAAISRSYNEQF
TRBJ1-4	-	TRBV2	ASSLDGSGHEKLF
TRBJ2-3	TRBD2	TRBV3-1/TRBV3-2	ASSTPRVAGGDTQY
TRBJ2-5	TRBD1	TRBV24-1	ATGMVDRDRGLKETQY
TRBJ2-3	-	TRBV27	ASSFQRFTDTQY
TRBJ1-6	-	TRBV12-3/TRBV12-4	ASSSFRESPLH
TRBJ1-1	-	TRBV7-9	ASSAHIHAEAF
TRBJ2-5	TRBD1	TRBV10-3	AIRDRAGEETQY